The text below deals with one T cell receptor beta chain. Its cognate antigen is unknown. The source of the sample is a study of T-cell memory formation after mild COVID-19. Regarding the study as a whole: Among clones contracting day 15 to 85, CD4/CD8 was balanced, whereas later expanders leaned CD4+.

TCRdb called the 5' RACE reads again in MiXCR, with one record for every CDR3 protein. The repertoire holds hundreds of thousands of distinct CDR3 sequences, with more than 15% as singletons. This sequence was found in a young man who had mild COVID-19 (a few samples of this study predate the infection). Cell type and time point are not known. Sequenced sample: PBMCs or a T cell subset sorted from them (not recorded which).

CDR3 DNA: TGCGCCAGCAGCTTGGCCTGGGTAGTAGATACGCAGTATTTT. Translating gives CASSLAWVVDTQYF. V and J are TRBV5-1 and TRBJ2-3; D uncertain. Trimming shortened V by 0 bases and J by 5 bases, and 10 bases separated the two germline ends. The CDR3 extends over 14 amino acids. CDR1 is SGHRS and CDR2 is YFSETQ in the germline V gene.